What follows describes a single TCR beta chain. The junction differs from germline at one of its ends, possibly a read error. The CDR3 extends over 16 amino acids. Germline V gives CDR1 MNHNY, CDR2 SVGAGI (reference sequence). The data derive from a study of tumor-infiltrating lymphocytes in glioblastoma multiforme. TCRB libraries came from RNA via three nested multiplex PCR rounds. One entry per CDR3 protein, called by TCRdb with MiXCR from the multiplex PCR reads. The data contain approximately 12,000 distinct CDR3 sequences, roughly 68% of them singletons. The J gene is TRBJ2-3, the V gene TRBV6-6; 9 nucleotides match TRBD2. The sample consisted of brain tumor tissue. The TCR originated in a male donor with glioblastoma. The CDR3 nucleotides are TGTGTCAGCAGTTTTTTAGCGGGAGAAGGGATAGATACGCAGTATTTT. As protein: CVSSFLAGEGIDTQYF.